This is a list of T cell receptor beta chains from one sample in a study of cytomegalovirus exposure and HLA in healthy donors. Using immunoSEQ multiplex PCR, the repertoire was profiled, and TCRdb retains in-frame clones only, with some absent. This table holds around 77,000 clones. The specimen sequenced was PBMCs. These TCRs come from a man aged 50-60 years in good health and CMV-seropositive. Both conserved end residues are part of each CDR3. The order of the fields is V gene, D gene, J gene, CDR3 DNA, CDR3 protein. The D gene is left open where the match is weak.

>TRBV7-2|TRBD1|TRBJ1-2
TGTGCCAGCAGCTTAAACGGACAGGGGCTTTTTTACTATGGCTACACCTTC
CASSLNGQGLFYYGYTF
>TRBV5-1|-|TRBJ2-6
TGCGCCAGCAGATCGGGGTCTCTAGGAGGGGCCAACGTCCTGACTTTC
CASRSGSLGGANVLTF
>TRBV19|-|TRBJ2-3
TGTGCCAGTACCATAACCGAGGAGGAAGATACGCAGTATTTT
CASTITEEEDTQYF
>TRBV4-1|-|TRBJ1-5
TGCGCCAGCAGCCAAGAGGTGGGGAGATTACAGCCCCAGCATTTT
CASSQEVGRLQPQHF
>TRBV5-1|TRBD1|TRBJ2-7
TGCGCCAGCAGTCCCGGCAGGGGGCAGGGCGAGCAGTACTTC
CASSPGRGQGEQYF
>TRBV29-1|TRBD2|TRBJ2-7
TGCAGCGTTGAGACTAGCGGGAGTTACGAGCAGTACTTC
CSVETSGSYEQYF
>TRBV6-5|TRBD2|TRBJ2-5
TGTGCCAGCAGTTCCCGACTAGCGGGAGAGACCCAGTACTTC
CASSSRLAGETQYF
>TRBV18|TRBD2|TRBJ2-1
TGTGCCAGCTCACCGGCTAGCGGGAACAATGAGCAGTTCTTC
CASSPASGNNEQFF
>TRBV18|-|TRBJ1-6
TGTGCCAGCTCACCTATCGGGAGCTCCTATAATTCACCCCTCCACTTT
CASSPIGSSYNSPLHF
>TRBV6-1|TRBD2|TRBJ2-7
TGTGCCAGCCTTCTAGCGGGATTGAGCGCCTACGAGCAGTACTTC
CASLLAGLSAYEQYF
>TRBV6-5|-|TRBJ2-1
TGTGCCAGCAGTTATTACAGGGACTCCTACAATGAGCAGTTCTTC
CASSYYRDSYNEQFF
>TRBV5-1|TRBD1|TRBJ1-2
TGCGCCAGCAGCTTGGCCCCGGCAGGGGGCGGCTACACCTTC
CASSLAPAGGGYTF
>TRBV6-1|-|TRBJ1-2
TGTGCCAGCAGTGAACAGGGAACCCTTCCTTATGGCTACACCTTC
CASSEQGTLPYGYTF
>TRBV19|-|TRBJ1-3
TGTGCCAGTAGTATGCGGACAGCCAGAAACACCATATATTTT
CASSMRTARNTIYF
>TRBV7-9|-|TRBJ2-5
TGTGCCAGCAGCTTTGTGTCACAAGAGACCCAGTACTTC
CASSFVSQETQYF
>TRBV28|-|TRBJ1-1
TGTGCCAGCAGCCCCCAAAGTCAGGAGAACACTGAAGCTTTCTTT
CASSPQSQENTEAFF
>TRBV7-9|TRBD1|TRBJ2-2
TGTGCCAGCAGCCCCGGGACAGCGAACACCGGGGAGCTGTTTTTT
CASSPGTANTGELFF
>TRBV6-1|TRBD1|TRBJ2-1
TGTGCCAGCAGTGGAGGGGGCCGTGAGCAGTTCTTC
CASSGGGREQFF
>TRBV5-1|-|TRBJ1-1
TGCGCCAGCGGGGGGAGCGGAAACACTGAAGCTTTCTTT
CASGGSGNTEAFF
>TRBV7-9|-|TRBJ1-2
TGTGCCAGCAGACACGACAGAGACTATGGCTACACCTTC
CASRHDRDYGYTF